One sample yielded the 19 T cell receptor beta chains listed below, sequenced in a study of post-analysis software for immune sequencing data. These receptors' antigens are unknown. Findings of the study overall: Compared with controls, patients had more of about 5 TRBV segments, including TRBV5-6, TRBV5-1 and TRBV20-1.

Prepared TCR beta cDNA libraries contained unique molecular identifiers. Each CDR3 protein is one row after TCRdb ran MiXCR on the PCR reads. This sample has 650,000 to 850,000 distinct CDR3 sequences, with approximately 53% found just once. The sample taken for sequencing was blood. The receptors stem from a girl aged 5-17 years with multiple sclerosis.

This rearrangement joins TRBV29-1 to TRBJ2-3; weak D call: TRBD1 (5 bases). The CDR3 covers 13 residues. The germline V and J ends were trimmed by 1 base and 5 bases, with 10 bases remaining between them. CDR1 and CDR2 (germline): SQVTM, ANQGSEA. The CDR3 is CSVEVPGLDTQYF. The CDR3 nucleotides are TGCAGCGTTGAAGTTCCAGGGTTAGATACGCAGTATTTT.

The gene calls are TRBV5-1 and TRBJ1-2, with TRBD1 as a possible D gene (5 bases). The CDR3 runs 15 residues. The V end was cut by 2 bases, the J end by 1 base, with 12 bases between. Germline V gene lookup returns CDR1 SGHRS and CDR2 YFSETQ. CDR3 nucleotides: TGCGCCAGCAGCTTTGGGACGAGTTTTAACTATGGCTACACCTTC. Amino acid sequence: CASSFGTSFNYGYTF.

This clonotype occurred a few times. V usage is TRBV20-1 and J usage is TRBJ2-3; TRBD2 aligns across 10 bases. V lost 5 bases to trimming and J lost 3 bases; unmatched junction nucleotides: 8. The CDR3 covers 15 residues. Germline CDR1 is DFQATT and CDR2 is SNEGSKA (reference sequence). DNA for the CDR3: TGCAGTGCTGAAAACCGGGGACTAGCGACAGATACGCAGTATTTT. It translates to CSAENRGLATDTQYF.

CDR3 sequence (DNA): TGCGCCAGCAGCTCAGACACCTATGGCTACACCTTC. Translated: CASSSDTYGYTF. V usage is TRBV5-1 and J usage is TRBJ1-2; no reliable D call. The germline V gene has CDR1 SGHRS and CDR2 YFSETQ. The CDR3 sequence is 12 residues long. The ends were cut back, 3 bases at V and 4 bases at J, with 7 bases in the middle.

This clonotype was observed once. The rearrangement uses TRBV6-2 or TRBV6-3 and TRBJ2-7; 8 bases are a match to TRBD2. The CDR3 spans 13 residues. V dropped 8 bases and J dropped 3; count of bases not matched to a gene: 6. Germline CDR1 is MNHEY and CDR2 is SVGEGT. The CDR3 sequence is CASQEREIYEQYF. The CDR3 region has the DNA TGTGCCAGCCAGGAGCGGGAGATCTACGAGCAGTACTTC.

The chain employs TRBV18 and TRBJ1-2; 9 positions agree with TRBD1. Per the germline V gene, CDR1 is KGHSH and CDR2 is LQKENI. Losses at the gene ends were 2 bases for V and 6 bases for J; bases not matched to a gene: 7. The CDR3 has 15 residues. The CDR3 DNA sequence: TGTGCCAGCTCACCAACCGCGACAGGGGGGAATGGCTACACCTTC. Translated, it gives CASSPTATGGNGYTF.

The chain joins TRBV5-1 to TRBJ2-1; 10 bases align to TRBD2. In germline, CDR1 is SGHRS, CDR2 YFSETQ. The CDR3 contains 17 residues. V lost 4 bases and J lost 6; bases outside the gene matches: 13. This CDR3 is CASSAGLAEGPSNEQFF. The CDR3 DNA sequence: TGCGCCAGCAGCGCCGGACTAGCGGAAGGGCCGAGCAATGAGCAGTTCTTC.

As DNA, the CDR3 is TGTGCCGCGGGTACTGGGGGGCGAAACATTCAGTACTTC. Amino acids: CAAGTGGRNIQYF. V and J are TRBV28 and TRBJ2-4, with D perhaps matching TRBD1 or TRBD2 (6 bases each). The germline V and J ends were trimmed by 11 bases and 6 bases, with 17 bases remaining between them. The CDR3 loop spans 13 amino acids. Per germline, CDR1 MDHEN and CDR2 SYDVKM.

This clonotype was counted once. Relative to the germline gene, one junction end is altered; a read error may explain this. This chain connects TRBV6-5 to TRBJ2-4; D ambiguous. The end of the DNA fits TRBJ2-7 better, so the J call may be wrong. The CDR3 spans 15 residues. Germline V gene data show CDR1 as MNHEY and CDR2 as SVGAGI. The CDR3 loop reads CASSYFPRAPYEQYF. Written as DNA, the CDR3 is TGTGCCAGCAGCTACTTTCCAAGGGCTCCCTACGAGCAGTACTTC.

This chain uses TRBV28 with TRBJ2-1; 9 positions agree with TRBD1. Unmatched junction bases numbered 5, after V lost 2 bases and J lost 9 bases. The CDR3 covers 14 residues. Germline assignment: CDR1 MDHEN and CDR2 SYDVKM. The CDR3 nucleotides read TGTGCCAGCAGTTTAGGGGACAGGGTCCGTGAGCAGTTCTTC. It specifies CASSLGDRVREQFF.

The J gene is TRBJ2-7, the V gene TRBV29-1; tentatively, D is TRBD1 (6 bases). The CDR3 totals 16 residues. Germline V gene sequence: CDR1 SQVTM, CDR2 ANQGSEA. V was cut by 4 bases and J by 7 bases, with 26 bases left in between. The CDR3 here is CSVVFHGTTTWEEQYF. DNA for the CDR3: TGCAGCGTTGTCTTCCACGGGACAACGACCTGGGAAGAGCAGTACTTC.

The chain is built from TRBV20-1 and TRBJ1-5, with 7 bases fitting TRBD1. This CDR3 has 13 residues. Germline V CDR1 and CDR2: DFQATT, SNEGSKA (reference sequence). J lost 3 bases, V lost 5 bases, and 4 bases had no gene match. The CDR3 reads CSAHTGDNQPQHF. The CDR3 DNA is TGCAGTGCTCATACAGGGGACAATCAGCCCCAGCATTTT.

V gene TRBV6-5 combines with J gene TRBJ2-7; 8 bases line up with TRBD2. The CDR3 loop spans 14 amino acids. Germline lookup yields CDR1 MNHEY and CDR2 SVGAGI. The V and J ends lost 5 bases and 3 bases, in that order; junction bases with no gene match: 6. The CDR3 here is CASSAHGGVYEQYF. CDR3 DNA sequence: TGTGCCAGCAGTGCCCACGGGGGGGTCTACGAGCAGTACTTC.

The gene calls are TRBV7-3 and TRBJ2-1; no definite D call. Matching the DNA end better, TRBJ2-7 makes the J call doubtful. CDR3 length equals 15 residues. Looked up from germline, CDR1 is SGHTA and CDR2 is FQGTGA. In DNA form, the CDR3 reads TGTGCCAGCAGCTTAGTGGAGCCGCCCTACAATGAGCAGTACTTC. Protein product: CASSLVEPPYNEQYF.

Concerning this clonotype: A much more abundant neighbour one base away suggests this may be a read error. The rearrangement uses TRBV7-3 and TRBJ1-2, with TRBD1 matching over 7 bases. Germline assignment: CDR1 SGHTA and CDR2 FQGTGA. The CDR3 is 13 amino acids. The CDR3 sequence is CASSRDSNYDYTF. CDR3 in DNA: TGTGCCAGCAGCCGGGACAGTAACTATGACTACACCTTC.

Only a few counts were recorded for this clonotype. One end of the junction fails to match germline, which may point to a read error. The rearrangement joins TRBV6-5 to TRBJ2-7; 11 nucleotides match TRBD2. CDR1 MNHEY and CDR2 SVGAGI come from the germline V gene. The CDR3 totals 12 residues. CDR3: CATSSGRDEQYF. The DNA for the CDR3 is TGTGCCACCAGTAGCGGGAGGGACGAGCAGTACTTC.

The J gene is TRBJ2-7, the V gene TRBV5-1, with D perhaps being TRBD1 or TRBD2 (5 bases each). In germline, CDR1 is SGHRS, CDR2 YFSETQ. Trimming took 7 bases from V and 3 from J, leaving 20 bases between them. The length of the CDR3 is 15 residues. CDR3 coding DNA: TGCGCCAGCCAAACCGGGACGTGGGGTGGCTACGAGCAGTACTTC. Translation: CASQTGTWGGYEQYF.

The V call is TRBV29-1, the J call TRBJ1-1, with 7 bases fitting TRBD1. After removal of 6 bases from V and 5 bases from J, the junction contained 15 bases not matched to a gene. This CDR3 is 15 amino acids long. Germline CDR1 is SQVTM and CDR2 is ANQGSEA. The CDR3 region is CSVNRQGPRETEAFF. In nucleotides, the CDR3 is TGCAGCGTAAACAGACAGGGCCCGCGGGAGACTGAAGCTTTCTTT.

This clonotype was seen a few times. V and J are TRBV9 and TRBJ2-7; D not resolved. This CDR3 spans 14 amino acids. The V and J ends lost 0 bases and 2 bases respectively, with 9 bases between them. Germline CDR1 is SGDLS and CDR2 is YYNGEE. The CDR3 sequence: CASSVGRVAYEQYF. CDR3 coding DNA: TGTGCCAGCAGCGTAGGACGGGTGGCCTACGAGCAGTACTTC.